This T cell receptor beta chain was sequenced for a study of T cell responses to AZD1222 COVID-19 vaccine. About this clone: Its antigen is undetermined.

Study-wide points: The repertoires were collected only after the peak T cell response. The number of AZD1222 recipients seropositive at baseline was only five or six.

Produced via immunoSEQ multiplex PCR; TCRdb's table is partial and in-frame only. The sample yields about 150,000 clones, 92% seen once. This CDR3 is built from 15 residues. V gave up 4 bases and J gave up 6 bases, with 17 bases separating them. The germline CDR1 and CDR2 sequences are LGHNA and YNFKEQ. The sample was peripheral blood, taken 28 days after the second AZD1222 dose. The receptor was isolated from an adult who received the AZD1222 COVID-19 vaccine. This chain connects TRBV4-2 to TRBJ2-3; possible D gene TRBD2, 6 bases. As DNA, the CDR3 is TGTGCCAGCAGCCGGACTATGGATTCGGTGGATACGCAGTATTTT. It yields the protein CASSRTMDSVDTQYF.